These T cell receptor beta chains were read from a single sample in a study of blood T cell repertoires in COVID-19. This table comes from immunoSEQ multiplex PCR, and its TCRdb copy is limited to in-frame clones, with some not included. This repertoire shows 180,000 or so clones, approximately 80% found once; its top ten account for over 10%. The specimen sequenced was PBMCs or T cells enriched from blood (not recorded which). The origin of the receptors is a woman aged 55 to 70 who had recovered from COVID-19. Both conserved end residues are part of each CDR3. D genes are given only for firm matches. The size field is filled for only some rows; it gives once, few, many or a size class.

j_call v_call d_call clone_size cdr3_nt cdr3_aa
TRBJ2-2 TRBV7-3 NA once TGTGCCAGCAGCTTAACGGTGGGCGCCGGGGAGCTGTTTTTT CASSLTVGAGELFF
TRBJ2-5 TRBV12-3/TRBV12-4 NA NA TGTGCCAGCAGTTTCGCGGGGTCGGAGACCCAGTACTTC CASSFAGSETQYF
TRBJ1-1 TRBV11-3 NA NA TGTGCCAGCAGCTTAGATCAGGGGCCTAATACTGAAGCTTTCTTT CASSLDQGPNTEAFF
TRBJ2-7 TRBV6-5 NA NA TGTGCCAGCAGTACACAGGTGGCCAGAGCCTACGAGCAGTACTTC CASSTQVARAYEQYF
TRBJ1-4 TRBV3-1/TRBV3-2 NA once TGTGCCAGCAGCCAAGACCCCGGGTCGGTTAATGAAAAACTGTTTTTT CASSQDPGSVNEKLFF
TRBJ1-5 TRBV7-2 NA NA TGTGCCAGCAGCTTAGCCTTAAGGAGTAGCAATCAGCCCCAGCATTTT CASSLALRSSNQPQHF
TRBJ2-7 TRBV19 TRBD1 NA TGTGCCAGTAGTGTCGGGACAGGGTATGGTCTTGGGGGCAACGAGCAGTACTTC CASSVGTGYGLGGNEQYF
TRBJ2-5 TRBV2 NA once TGTGCCAGCCAGGGGGGCCGGCAAGAGACCCAGTACTTC CASQGGRQETQYF
TRBJ1-2 TRBV5-1 TRBD1 NA TGCGCCAGCAGCTCCGGACAGGGGCCGATAGATGGCTACACCTTC CASSSGQGPIDGYTF
TRBJ2-7 TRBV10-3 NA few TGTGCCACCTACGAGGAGGCCTCCTACGAGCAGTACTTC CATYEEASYEQYF
TRBJ1-2 TRBV7-8 TRBD1 NA TGTGCCAGCAGCTATAGGACAGGCGGGGGCTACACCTTC CASSYRTGGGYTF
TRBJ1-1 TRBV20-1 NA few TGCAGTGCTAGTGTGAACAGGGTAACTGAAGCTTTCTTT CSASVNRVTEAFF
TRBJ1-2 TRBV6-6 NA NA TGTGCCAGCGGAAACAGGGCCTACTATGGCTACACCTTC CASGNRAYYGYTF
TRBJ2-5 TRBV30 TRBD1 NA TGTGCCTGGAGAACGACAGGGAAACAAGAGACCCAGTACTTC CAWRTTGKQETQYF
TRBJ1-6 TRBV12-5 TRBD1 NA TGTGCTAGTGGGCAGGGGGCAGACAATTCACCCCTCCACTTT CASGQGADNSPLHF
TRBJ2-7 TRBV3-1/TRBV3-2 NA NA TGTGCCAGCAGCCAAGCAGCGTTCTCCTACGAGCAGTACTTC CASSQAAFSYEQYF
TRBJ1-1 TRBV28 TRBD1 NA TGTGCCAGCAGTACCGACAGGGGGGGAACTGAAGCTTTCTTT CASSTDRGGTEAFF
TRBJ2-3 TRBV9 NA NA TGTGCCAGCAGCGCTATACCTACGCTCACAGATACGCAGTATTTT CASSAIPTLTDTQYF
TRBJ2-3 TRBV2 NA NA TGTGCCAGCAGCCGTAGGGGTACGGCAGATACGCAGTATTTT CASSRRGTADTQYF
TRBJ2-7 TRBV12-5 TRBD1 once TGTGCTAGTGGTGGGGGACAGTCCTACGAGCAGTACTTC CASGGGQSYEQYF
TRBJ2-3 TRBV25-1 NA NA TGTGCCAGCAGTGGGGCGAATACGCAGTATTTT CASSGANTQYF
TRBJ1-2 TRBV5-4 TRBD1 NA TGTGCCAGCAGCTTGGACAGGGGACCCTATGGCTACACCTTC CASSLDRGPYGYTF
TRBJ1-4 TRBV7-2 TRBD1 NA TGTGCCAGCAGCCACCGGACAGGCATTAATGAAAAACTGTTTTTT CASSHRTGINEKLFF
TRBJ1-5 TRBV2 TRBD1 NA TGTGCCAGCAGTAAGGACAGGGGGGTCAATCAGCCCCAGCATTTT CASSKDRGVNQPQHF
TRBJ2-2 TRBV4-1 NA NA TGCGCCAGCAGCCCCCGGGGGAGCGCGAACACCGGGGAGCTGTTTTTT CASSPRGSANTGELFF
TRBJ1-1 TRBV2 NA NA TGTGCCAGCAGTGACGCCCGGAGTAACACTGAAGCTTTCTTT CASSDARSNTEAFF
TRBJ2-5 TRBV18 TRBD2 once TGTGCCAGCTCACAAGGCATAGCGGGGGGCCAAGAGACCCAGTACTTC CASSQGIAGGQETQYF
TRBJ2-2 TRBV18 NA once TGTGCCACCTCCGCAGGAGGCGGGGAGCTGTTTTTT CATSAGGGELFF
TRBJ2-1 TRBV18 TRBD2 NA TGTGCCAGCTCCCTCCCTAGCGGATCCTACAATGAGCAGTTCTTC CASSLPSGSYNEQFF
TRBJ2-7 TRBV7-9 TRBD2 NA TGTGCCAGCAGCTCTAGCGGGAGAAGAATGGACGAGCAGTACTTC CASSSSGRRMDEQYF
TRBJ2-1 TRBV7-9 TRBD2 NA TGTGCCAGCAGCTCCTTTCGACTAGCGAGGATCTACAATGAGCAGTTCTTC CASSSFRLARIYNEQFF
TRBJ1-2 TRBV7-9 NA NA TGTGCCAGCAGCTTAGTGGCACAGGGTGATTTCTACACCTTC CASSLVAQGDFYTF
TRBJ1-3 TRBV3-1/TRBV3-2 NA NA TGTGCCAGCAGCCAGGCGGGGGCAAACACCATATATTTT CASSQAGANTIYF
TRBJ2-7 TRBV6-5 NA NA TGTGCCGGGGCGGGACTCTATCCCTACGAGCAGTACTTC CAGAGLYPYEQYF
TRBJ2-2 TRBV7-2 TRBD2 NA TGTGCCAGCAGCTCCTCCGGGAGCGGGGGGGCAGCCGGGGAGCTGTTTTTT CASSSSGSGGAAGELFF
TRBJ2-3 TRBV27 TRBD1 NA TGTGCCAGCAGGGGGGGACAGGGGAGAACAGATACGCAGTATTTT CASRGGQGRTDTQYF
TRBJ2-3 TRBV7-3 TRBD2 NA TGTGCCAGCAGCCCAACCAGGACTAGCAAAAATACGCAGTATTTT CASSPTRTSKNTQYF
TRBJ2-5 TRBV19 NA NA TGTGTCGGGGGACCAGAGACCCAGTACTTC CVGGPETQYF
TRBJ1-3 TRBV30 NA NA TGTGCCTGGAGTGTCTCGGGGTCTGGAAACACCATATATTTT CAWSVSGSGNTIYF
TRBJ2-7 TRBV3-1/TRBV3-2 TRBD1 NA TGTGCCAGCGGGACAGGGGCCCGCGAGCAGTACTTC CASGTGAREQYF
TRBJ2-1 TRBV3-1/TRBV3-2 NA NA TGTGCCAGCAGCGAAACTAGAAGCAATGAGCAGTTCTTC CASSETRSNEQFF
TRBJ2-3 TRBV18 NA NA TGTGCCAGTCGACACGAATCCAGCACAGATACGCAGTATTTT CASRHESSTDTQYF
TRBJ1-1 TRBV28 NA NA TGTGCCAGCAGTTCCGACATCAGGATCACTGAAGCTTTCTTT CASSSDIRITEAFF
TRBJ2-7 TRBV5-1 TRBD2 NA TGCGCCAGCAGCTTCCTTCCGGGAGCGGGAGGACTCTCCTACGAGCAGTACTTC CASSFLPGAGGLSYEQYF
TRBJ1-2 TRBV28 TRBD1 NA TGTGCCAGCGCGAGAGACAGGGGGCGTCGTGGCTACACCTTC CASARDRGRRGYTF
TRBJ1-4 TRBV23-1 TRBD1 NA TGCGCCCGTTCCCTCGGGGACAGGGACCATGAAAAACTGTTTTTT CARSLGDRDHEKLFF
TRBJ2-7 TRBV5-1 NA NA TGCGCCAGCAGCTTGACGACAGCCTACGAGCAGTACTTC CASSLTTAYEQYF
TRBJ2-7 TRBV28 NA NA TGTGCCAGCAGACTAGGGGGGGACTCCCTCGGCAACGAGCAGTACTTC CASRLGGDSLGNEQYF
TRBJ2-2 TRBV9 TRBD2 NA TGTGCCAGCAGCGCCCCTAGCGGGATCACCGGGGAGCTGTTTTTT CASSAPSGITGELFF
TRBJ1-2 TRBV5-4 NA NA TGTGCCAGCAGCGGCCAGGGAGGCCTCTATGGCTACACCTTC CASSGQGGLYGYTF
TRBJ1-2 TRBV7-9 TRBD1 NA TGTGCCAGCAGCTTAGCGGGGACAGGTAGTGGCTACACCTTC CASSLAGTGSGYTF
TRBJ2-7 TRBV27 NA NA TGTGCCAGCAGTTTGCCTAACAGTTACGAGCAGTACTTC CASSLPNSYEQYF
TRBJ2-3 TRBV9 TRBD2 NA TGTGCCAGCAGCGTAGCCGCCCTATATACAACACTAGCGGGAGTTGTGGATACGCAGTATTTT CASSVAALYTTLAGVVDTQYF
TRBJ2-7 TRBV2 TRBD1 NA TGTGCCAGCAGGGACAGGGACTACGAGCAGTACTTC CASRDRDYEQYF
TRBJ1-1 TRBV7-9 NA few TGTGCCAGCAGCTTAATACTGGGGCGGGGGACTGAAGCTTTCTTT CASSLILGRGTEAFF